One and the same sample provided the 20 T cell receptor beta chains below, sequenced in a study of immune evolution from preneoplasia to lung adenocarcinoma (dated by TCRdb to the early 2020s). Library preparation employed the immunoSEQ multiplex PCR assay. Held by TCRdb, this immuneACCESS table contains in-frame sequences only and omits some clones. Under half of the omission traces to an unresolved V gene where checked; the cause of the rest is unknown. The sample contains about 1,100 clones, roughly 82% of them found a single time. Clones ranked in the top ten supply approximately 11% of the sample. The sample taken for sequencing was FFPE tissue from an adenomatous hyperplasia lung lesion. According to the study, the label for this sample's cell subset or site signals: atypical adenomatous hyperplasia (AAH), lung preneoplasia. The source is a person between 60 and 79 years old with lung adenocarcinoma.

Comment on this clone: A junction boundary mismatches the germline segment, possibly from a read error. In the same sample, other DNA sequences code for this CDR3. This sequence joins TRBV29-1 and TRBJ1-5; 7 nucleotides agree with TRBD1. The CDR3 is 14 amino acids. Germline CDR1 is SQVTM and CDR2 is ANQGSEA. The CDR3 DNA sequence: TGCAGCGCCAGGACAGGTCGTGGCAATCAGCCCCAACATTTT. Translated: CSARTGRGNQPQHF.

The chain combines TRBV5-1 with TRBJ2-6; D not certain. V lost 1 base and J lost 2, with 10 bases in between. The germline gives CDR1 SGHRS, CDR2 YFSETQ. The CDR3 covers 16 residues. CDR3 amino acids: CASSLSGSAGANVLTF. DNA for the CDR3: TGCGCCAGCAGCTTGAGTGGGTCCGCTGGGGCCAACGTCCTGACTTTC.

Comments on this clone: No DNA is shown, since the ends of the CDR3 on it are uncertain; the CDR3 is the one TCRdb lists. CDR3 sequence: CASSVGTGTFEYF. The J gene is TRBJ2-7, the V gene TRBV2; the table names TRBD1, a call not compared with the DNA. Termini included, the CDR3 measures 13 amino acids. The V gene's germline CDR1 is SNHLY and CDR2 FYNNEI.

This sequence joins TRBV2 and TRBJ1-3; no clear D gene. Germline V lookup: CDR1 SNHLY, CDR2 FYNNEI. V was shortened by 3 bases and J by 0 bases, with 12 bases between the two germline ends. There are 16 residues in the CDR3. The CDR3 DNA is TGTGCCAGCAGTGATAGGTTGAAGAGCTCTGGAAACACCATATATTTT. Amino acids: CASSDRLKSSGNTIYF.

This clone was picked up one time. The V gene is TRBV28, the J gene TRBJ2-1, with TRBD2 identical over 7 bases. The trim removed 1 base at V and 5 bases at J, leaving 5 bases unmatched. CDR3 size: 15 residues. The V gene's germline CDR1 is MDHEN and CDR2 SYDVKM. The CDR3 DNA reads as TGTGCCAGCAGTTTATACGTAGCGGGTCACAATGAGCAGTTCTTC. This codes for CASSLYVAGHNEQFF.

V usage is TRBV5-1 and J usage is TRBJ2-2; perhaps TRBD2 as D (5 bases). Germline V gene sequence: CDR1 SGHRS, CDR2 YFSETQ. CDR3 size: 15 residues. V dropped 0 bases and J dropped 3 bases, with 9 bases sitting between them. The CDR3 spells CASSLGGSYTGELFF. In nucleotides, the CDR3 is TGCGCCAGCAGCTTGGGAGGGAGCTACACCGGGGAGCTGTTTTTT. The full variable domain, rest sourced from reference TRBV5-1 and TRBJ2-2, is KAGVTQTPRYLIKTRGQQVTLSCSPISGHRSVSWYQQTPGQGLQFLFEYFSETQRNKGNFPGRFSGRQFSNSRSEMNVSTLELGDSALYLCASSLGGSYTGELFFGEGSRLTVL.

The chain couples TRBV7-8 to TRBJ1-2; D uncertain. The V gene lost 0 bases and the J gene lost 2 bases, with 7 bases spanning the gap. Per germline, CDR1 SGHVS and CDR2 FQNEAQ. The CDR3 sequence is 14 residues long. In nucleotides, the CDR3 is TGTGCCAGCAGCTTAGCGCAAGAGAACTATGGCTACACCTTC. Translation gives CASSLAQENYGYTF.

The chain uses TRBV13 and TRBJ2-5; possibly TRBD1 or TRBD2 for D (5 bases each). This CDR3 has 16 residues. Per germline, CDR1 PRHDT and CDR2 FYEKMQ (reference sequence). The V end lost 5 bases, the J end lost 1 base, and 17 bases lay between the germline ends. For the CDR3, the DNA is TGTGCCAGCAGCCCCGGGACGGATAGTATCCAAGAGACCCAGTACTTC. Amino acid sequence: CASSPGTDSIQETQYF. Variable domain in full (rest from reference TRBV13 and TRBJ2-5): AAGVIQSPRHLIKEKRETATLKCYPIPRHDTVYWYQQGPGQDPQFLISFYEKMQSDKGSIPDRFSAQQFSDYHSELNMSSLELGDSALYFCASSPGTDSIQETQYFGPGTRLLVL.

This chain connects TRBV6-1 to TRBJ1-5; 8 nucleotides match TRBD1. V was pared by 5 bases and J by 4 bases, with 4 bases of the junction left unmatched. Germline CDR1 and CDR2: MNHNS and SASEGT. The CDR3 is 14 amino acids. In nucleotides, the CDR3 is TGTGCCAGCAGTCCGACAGGGGAGAATCAGCCCCAGCATTTT. Translated: CASSPTGENQPQHF.

The chain is built from TRBV29-1 and TRBJ2-7, with D maybe TRBD2 (5 bases). In germline, CDR1 is SQVTM, CDR2 ANQGSEA. Trimming cost V 4 bases and J 6 bases, with 16 bases left between them. This CDR3 has 13 residues. The CDR3 region is CSVGAQLEAEQYF. CDR3 bases: TGCAGCGTTGGAGCGCAGCTGGAGGCCGAGCAGTACTTC.

Regarding this clone: An end of the junction does not agree with germline; a read error may underlie this. V and J are TRBV7-7 and TRBJ2-7; 8 positions match TRBD1. The CDR3 is 13 residues long. Per germline, CDR1 SSHAT and CDR2 FNYEAQ (reference sequence). The CDR3 here is CASSLDRGYEQYF. CDR3 nucleotide sequence: TGTGCTAGCAGCCTCGACAGGGGCTACGAGCAGTACTTC.

CDR3 amino acids: CASSLLANTGELFF. The CDR3 DNA reads TGTGCCAGCAGCCTACTAGCGAACACCGGGGAGCTGTTTTTT. This chain joins TRBV11-2 and TRBJ2-2; D perhaps matches TRBD2 (5 bases). Germline assignment: CDR1 SGHAT and CDR2 FQNNGV. There are 14 residues in the CDR3. V lost 5 bases, J lost 0 bases, and 7 bases lay in between.

This sequence joins TRBV5-1 and TRBJ2-3; 8 bases are shared with TRBD2. The length of the CDR3 is 15 residues. Trimming took 3 bases from V and 1 from J; bases not matched to a gene: 4. Germline CDR1 is SGHRS and CDR2 is YFSETQ. The CDR3 coding sequence is TGCGCCAGCAGCTCGACTAGCGCCCGCACAGATACGCAGTATTTT. Its translation: CASSSTSARTDTQYF.

This sequence joins TRBV10-1 and TRBJ2-3, with 11 bases fitting TRBD1. This CDR3 region has 16 residues. The germline V gene has CDR1 WNHNN and CDR2 SYGVQD (reference sequence). V was clipped by 5 bases and J by 4 bases; unmatched bases: 8. CDR3 coding DNA: TGCGCCAGCAGTAGAAGGGGACAGGGGGGGTCAGATACGCAGTATTTT. This encodes CASSRRGQGGSDTQYF.

The rearrangement uses TRBV20-1 and TRBJ2-1, with D possibly matching TRBD2 (5 bases). From germline, CDR1 is DFQATT and CDR2 SNEGSKA (reference sequence). The CDR3 contains 11 residues. Trimming took 1 base from V and 7 from J, leaving 5 bases between them. CDR3 sequence: CSARGGNEQFF. The CDR3 DNA is TGCAGTGCTAGAGGAGGGAATGAGCAGTTCTTC.

The genes are TRBV7-8 and TRBJ2-5; weak D call: TRBD1 (5 bases). Germline CDR1 reads SGHVS; CDR2 reads FQNEAQ. This CDR3 contains 15 residues. V was trimmed by 1 base and J by 3 bases, leaving 12 bases between them. For the CDR3, the DNA is TGTGCCAGCAGCTTAGTAGTCAGGGCGAAAGAGACCCAGTACTTC. This translates into CASSLVVRAKETQYF.

This chain uses TRBV15 with TRBJ2-1; 10 nucleotides agree with TRBD2. V gave up 1 base and J gave up 11 bases; unmatched junction bases: 8. The length of the CDR3 is 15 residues. Germline V gene lookup returns CDR1 LNHNV and CDR2 YYDKDF (reference sequence). The CDR3 spells CATSRAGAGGRQQFF. DNA for the CDR3: TGTGCCACCAGCAGAGCAGGAGCGGGAGGGAGACAGCAGTTCTTC.

This sequence joins TRBV27 and TRBJ1-5; the match to TRBD1 covers 11 bases. In germline, CDR1 is MNHEY, CDR2 SMNVEV (reference sequence). Trimming cost V 6 bases and J 6 bases; bases outside gene matches: 4. The CDR3 is 14 amino acids. This CDR3 reads CASRGTGGLQPQHF. In DNA, the CDR3 is TGTGCCAGCAGGGGGACAGGGGGGCTTCAGCCCCAGCATTTT.

The genes are TRBV9 and TRBJ1-2, with TRBD1 identical over 8 bases. The V gene's germline CDR1 is SGDLS and CDR2 YYNGEE. The CDR3 is 14 amino acids. V shed 2 bases and J 3 bases; nucleotides not matched to a gene: 3. The CDR3 region has the DNA TGTGCCAGCAGCGTCGACAGGGGCGACTATGGCTACACCTTC. This encodes CASSVDRGDYGYTF.

Note on this clone: A junction boundary mismatches the germline segment, possibly from a read error. CDR3 in amino acids: CVSSFSGGEFGEQYF. The CDR3 DNA reads as TGCGTCAGCAGCTTCAGCGGGGGGGAGTTTGGTGAGCAGTACTTC. The chain joins TRBV5-1 to TRBJ2-7, with TRBD2 identical over 10 bases. The CDR3 covers 15 residues. Germline V gives CDR1 SGHRS, CDR2 YFSETQ.